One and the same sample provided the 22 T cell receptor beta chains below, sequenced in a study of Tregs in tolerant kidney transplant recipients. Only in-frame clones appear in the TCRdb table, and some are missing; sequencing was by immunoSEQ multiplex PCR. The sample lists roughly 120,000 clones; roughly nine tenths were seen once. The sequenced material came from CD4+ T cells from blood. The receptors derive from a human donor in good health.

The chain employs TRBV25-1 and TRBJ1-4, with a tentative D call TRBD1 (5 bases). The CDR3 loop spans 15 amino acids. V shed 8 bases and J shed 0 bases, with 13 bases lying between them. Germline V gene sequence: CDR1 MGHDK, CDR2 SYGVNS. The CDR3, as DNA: TGTGCCAGCCTTGGGAGGGGTTCAACTAATGAAAAACTGTTTTTT. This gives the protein CASLGRGSTNEKLFF.

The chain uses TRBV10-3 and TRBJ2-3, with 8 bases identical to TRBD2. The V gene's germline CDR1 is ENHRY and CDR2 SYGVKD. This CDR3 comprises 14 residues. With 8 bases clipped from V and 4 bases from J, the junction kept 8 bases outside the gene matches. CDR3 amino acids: CAISGGEGPDTQYF. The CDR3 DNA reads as TGTGCCATCTCGGGGGGGGAGGGCCCAGATACGCAGTATTTT.

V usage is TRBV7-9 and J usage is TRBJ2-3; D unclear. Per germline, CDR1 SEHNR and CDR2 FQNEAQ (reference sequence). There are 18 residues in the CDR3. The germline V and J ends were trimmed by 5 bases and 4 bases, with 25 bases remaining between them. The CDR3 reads CASSPLPGAIDLADTQYF. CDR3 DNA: TGTGCCAGCAGCCCACTCCCCGGAGCCATTGATTTGGCAGATACGCAGTATTTT.

The CDR3 region has the DNA TGTGCCAGCAGTTTCTCAGTCCTGGGGGGGGAAAAACTGTTTTTT. This gives the protein CASSFSVLGGEKLFF. The chain combines TRBV6-5 with TRBJ1-4; possibly TRBD1 for D (5 bases). In germline, CDR1 is MNHEY, CDR2 SVGAGI. The ends were cut back, 4 bases at V and 8 bases at J, with 17 bases in the middle. The CDR3 sequence is 15 residues long.

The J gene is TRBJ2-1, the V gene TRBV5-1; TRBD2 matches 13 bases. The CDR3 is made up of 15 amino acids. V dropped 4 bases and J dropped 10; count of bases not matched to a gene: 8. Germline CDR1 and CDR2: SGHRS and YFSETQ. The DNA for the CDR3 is TGCGCCAGCAGCCAAACTAGCGGGGGGGACTTGGAGCAGTTCTTC. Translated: CASSQTSGGDLEQFF.

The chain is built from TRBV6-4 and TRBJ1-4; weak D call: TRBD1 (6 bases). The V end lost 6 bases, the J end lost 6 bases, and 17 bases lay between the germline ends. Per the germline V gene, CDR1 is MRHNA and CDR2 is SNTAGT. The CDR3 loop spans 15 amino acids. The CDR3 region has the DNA TGTGCCAGCAGAAGGACAGCGGGGTCGGATGAAAAACTGTTTTTT. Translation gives CASRRTAGSDEKLFF.

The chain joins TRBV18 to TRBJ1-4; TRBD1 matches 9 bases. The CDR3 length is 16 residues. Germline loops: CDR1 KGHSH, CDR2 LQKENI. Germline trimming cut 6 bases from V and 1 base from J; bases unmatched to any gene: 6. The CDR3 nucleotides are TGTGCCAGCTCGATCGACAGGGGGAGAACTAATGAAAAACTGTTTTTT. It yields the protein CASSIDRGRTNEKLFF.

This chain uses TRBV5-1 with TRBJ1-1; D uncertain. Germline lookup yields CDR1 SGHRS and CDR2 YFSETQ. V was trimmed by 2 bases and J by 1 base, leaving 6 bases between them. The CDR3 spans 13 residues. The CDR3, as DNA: TGCGCCAGCAGCTTTGCCAGGAACACTGAAGCTTTCTTT. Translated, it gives CASSFARNTEAFF. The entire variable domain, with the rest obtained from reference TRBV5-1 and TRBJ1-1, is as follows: KAGVTQTPRYLIKTRGQQVTLSCSPISGHRSVSWYQQTPGQGLQFLFEYFSETQRNKGNFPGRFSGRQFSNSRSEMNVSTLELGDSALYLCASSFARNTEAFFGQGTRLTVV.

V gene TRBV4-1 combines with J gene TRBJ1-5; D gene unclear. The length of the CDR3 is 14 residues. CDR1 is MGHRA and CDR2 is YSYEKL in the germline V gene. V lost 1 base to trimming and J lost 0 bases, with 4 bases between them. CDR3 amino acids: CASSQVYSNQPQHF. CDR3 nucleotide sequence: TGCGCCAGCAGCCAAGTTTATAGCAATCAGCCCCAGCATTTT.

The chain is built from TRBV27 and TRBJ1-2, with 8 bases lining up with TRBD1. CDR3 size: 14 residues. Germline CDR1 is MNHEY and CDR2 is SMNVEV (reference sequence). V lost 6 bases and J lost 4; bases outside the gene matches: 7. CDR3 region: CASSRTGMTYGYTF. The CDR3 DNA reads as TGTGCCAGCAGCAGGACAGGGATGACCTATGGCTACACCTTC.

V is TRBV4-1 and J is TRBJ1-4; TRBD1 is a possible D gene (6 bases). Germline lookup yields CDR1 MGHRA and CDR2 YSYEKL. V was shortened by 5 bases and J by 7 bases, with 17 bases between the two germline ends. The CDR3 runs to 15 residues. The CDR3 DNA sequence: TGCGCCAGCAGCAAAGGACAGTACGAGGGTGAAAAACTGTTTTTT. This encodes CASSKGQYEGEKLFF.

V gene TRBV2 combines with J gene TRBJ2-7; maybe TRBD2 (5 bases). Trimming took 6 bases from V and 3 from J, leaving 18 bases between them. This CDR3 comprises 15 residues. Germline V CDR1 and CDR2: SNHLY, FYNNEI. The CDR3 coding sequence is TGTGCCAGCAGCACTAGACCAGAAAAGGTCTACGAGCAGTACTTC. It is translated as CASSTRPEKVYEQYF.

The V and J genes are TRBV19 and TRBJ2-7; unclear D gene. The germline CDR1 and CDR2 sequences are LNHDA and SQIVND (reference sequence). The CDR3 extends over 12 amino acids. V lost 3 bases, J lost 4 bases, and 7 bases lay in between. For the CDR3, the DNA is TGTGCCAGTAGTATCGTAGGATACGAGCAGTACTTC. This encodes CASSIVGYEQYF.

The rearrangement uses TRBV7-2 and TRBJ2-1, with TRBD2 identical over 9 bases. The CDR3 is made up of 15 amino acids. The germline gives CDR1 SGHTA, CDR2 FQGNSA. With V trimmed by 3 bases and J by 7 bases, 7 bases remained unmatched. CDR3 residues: CASSLRGGQGNEQFF. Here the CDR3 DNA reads TGTGCCAGCAGCTTGCGGGGGGGCCAAGGTAATGAGCAGTTCTTC.

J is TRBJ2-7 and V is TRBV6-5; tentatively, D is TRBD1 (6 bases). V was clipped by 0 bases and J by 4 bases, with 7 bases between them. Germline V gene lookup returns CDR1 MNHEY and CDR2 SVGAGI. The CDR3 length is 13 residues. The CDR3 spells CASSYSQGYEQYF. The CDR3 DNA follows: TGTGCCAGCAGTTACTCTCAGGGGTACGAGCAGTACTTC.

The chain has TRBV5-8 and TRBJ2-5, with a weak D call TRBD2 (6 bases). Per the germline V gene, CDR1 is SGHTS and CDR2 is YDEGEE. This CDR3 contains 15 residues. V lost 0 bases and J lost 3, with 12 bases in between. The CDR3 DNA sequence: TGTGCCAGCAGCTTGGGCCTTCCGGGGGAAGAGACCCAGTACTTC. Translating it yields CASSLGLPGEETQYF.

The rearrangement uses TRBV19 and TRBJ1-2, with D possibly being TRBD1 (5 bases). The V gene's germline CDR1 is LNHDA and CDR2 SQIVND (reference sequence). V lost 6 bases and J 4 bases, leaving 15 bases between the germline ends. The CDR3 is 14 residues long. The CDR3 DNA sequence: TGTGCCAGTAGGACCCTGACAGCCCTCTATGGCTACACCTTC. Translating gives CASRTLTALYGYTF.

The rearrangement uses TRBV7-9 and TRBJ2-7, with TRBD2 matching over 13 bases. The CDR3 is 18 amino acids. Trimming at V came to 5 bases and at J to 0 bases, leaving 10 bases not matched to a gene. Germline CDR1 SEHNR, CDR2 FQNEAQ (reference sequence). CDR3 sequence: CASSPRGLAGLSSYEQYF. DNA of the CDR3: TGTGCCAGCAGCCCCCGGGGACTAGCGGGGTTAAGCTCCTACGAGCAGTACTTC.

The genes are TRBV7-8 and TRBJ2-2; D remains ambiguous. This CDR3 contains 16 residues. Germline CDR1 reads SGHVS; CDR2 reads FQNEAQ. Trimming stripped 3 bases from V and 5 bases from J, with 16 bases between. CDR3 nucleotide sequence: TGTGCCAGCAGCTTGAAATACGGTGTGGGAACCGGGGAGCTGTTTTTT. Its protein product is CASSLKYGVGTGELFF.

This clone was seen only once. CDR3 sequence reads: CASRGLAPFTDTQYF. DNA for the CDR3: TGCGCCAGTCGGGGACTAGCACCTTTCACAGATACGCAGTATTTT. The chain uses TRBV5-1 and TRBJ2-3, with 9 bases fitting TRBD2. Trimming cost V 8 bases and J 2 bases; bases outside gene matches: 9. The germline V gene encodes CDR1 SGHRS and CDR2 YFSETQ. CDR3 length: 15 amino acids.

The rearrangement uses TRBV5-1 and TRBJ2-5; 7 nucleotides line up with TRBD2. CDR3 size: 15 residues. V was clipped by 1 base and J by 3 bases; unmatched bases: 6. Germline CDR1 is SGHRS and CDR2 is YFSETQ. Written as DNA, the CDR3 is TGCGCCAGCAGCTTGTGGGCTAGCGGAAAAGAGACCCAGTACTTC. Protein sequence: CASSLWASGKETQYF.

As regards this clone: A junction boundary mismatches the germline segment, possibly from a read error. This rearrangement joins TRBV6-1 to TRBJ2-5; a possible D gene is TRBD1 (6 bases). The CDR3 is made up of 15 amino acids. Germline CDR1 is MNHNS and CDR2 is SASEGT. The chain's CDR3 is CASNEQGPGQEAQYF. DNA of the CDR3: TGTGCCAGCAACGAACAGGGTCCGGGGCAAGAGGCCCAGTACTTC.